This entry lists 21 T cell receptor beta chains sequenced from one sample in a study of T-cell memory formation after mild COVID-19. One entry per CDR3 protein, called by TCRdb with MiXCR from the 5' RACE reads. The table shows around 390,000 distinct CDR3 sequences, with approximately 15% occurring only once. Sequenced input: PBMCs or a T cell subset sorted from them (not recorded which). The receptors here all came from a man aged 18 to 35 who had mild COVID-19 (a few samples of this study predate the infection). Cell type and time point are not known.

The J gene is TRBJ1-2, the V gene TRBV12-3 or TRBV12-4; D may be TRBD1 (5 bases). V lost 6 bases, J lost 4 bases, and 12 bases lay in between. CDR3 length: 13 amino acids. The CDR3 DNA is TGTGCCAGCAGCTACGACAGCTTCTATGGCTACACCTTC. Amino acid sequence: CASSYDSFYGYTF.

Here the CDR3 DNA reads TGTGCCAGCAGCCAAGGTCAAGGGCGGGAGACCCAGTTCTTC. This codes for CASSQGQGRETQFF. This chain connects TRBV4-2 to TRBJ2-1; TRBD2 matches at 7 bases. This CDR3 contains 14 residues. The ends lost 1 base at V and 13 bases at J; junction bases unmatched: 10. Germline values: CDR1 LGHNA, CDR2 YNFKEQ.

There are a few counts of this clonotype. The gene calls are TRBV28 and TRBJ1-1; D call uncertain. Per the germline V gene, CDR1 is MDHEN and CDR2 is SYDVKM. Trimming took off 1 base at V and 3 bases at J, with 3 bases between the two ends. This CDR3 region has 12 residues. CDR3 nucleotide sequence: TGTGCCAGCAGTTTATTCTACACTGAAGCTTTCTTT. This codes for CASSLFYTEAFF.

The rearrangement joins TRBV10-3 to TRBJ2-3; 8 bases fit TRBD2. V trimming: 5 bases; J trimming: 4 bases; junction bases outside the gene matches: 8. The V gene's germline CDR1 is ENHRY and CDR2 SYGVKD. The CDR3 spans 15 residues. The CDR3 DNA reads TGTGCCATCAGTCTCGGGACTAGTCGCGCAGATACGCAGTATTTT. This sequence encodes CAISLGTSRADTQYF.

This clonotype was detected ten times or more. This chain links TRBV11-2 with TRBJ2-3; perhaps TRBD2 as D (6 bases). This CDR3 has 15 amino acids. From germline, CDR1 is SGHAT and CDR2 FQNNGV. Trimming removed 4 bases from V and 1 base from J, with 12 bases in between. CDR3 region: CASSYGTGGTDTQYF. The DNA of the CDR3 is TGTGCCAGCAGCTACGGCACGGGAGGCACAGATACGCAGTATTTT.

The chain has TRBV4-1 and TRBJ1-2; the D gene is possibly TRBD1 (5 bases). The CDR3 contains 16 residues. Germline V gives CDR1 MGHRA, CDR2 YSYEKL. Trimming pared 0 bases from V and 3 bases from J, leaving 14 bases between. As DNA, the CDR3 is TGCGCCAGCAGCCAAGAGCCCCGGTCAGGGTACTATGGCTACACCTTC. It yields the protein CASSQEPRSGYYGYTF.

This clonotype has ten or more counts. The chain links TRBV6-6 to TRBJ1-5; 9 nucleotides line up with TRBD1. There are 15 residues in the CDR3. V shed 3 bases and J 6 bases; nucleotides not matched to a gene: 6. Germline V lookup: CDR1 MNHNY, CDR2 SVGAGI (reference sequence). This CDR3 is CASSYGQGSFQPQHF. CDR3 coding DNA: TGTGCCAGCAGTTATGGACAGGGGAGCTTTCAGCCCCAGCATTTT.

This clonotype was recorded a few times. V usage is TRBV6-5 and J usage is TRBJ1-4; D perhaps matches TRBD1 (5 bases). Trimming took off 6 bases at V and 6 bases at J, with 17 bases between the two ends. CDR1 and CDR2 (germline): MNHEY, SVGAGI. The CDR3 contains 15 residues. CDR3 loop: CASSSSGGGYEKLFF. In DNA form, the CDR3 reads TGTGCCAGCAGCTCCTCCGGGGGTGGTTATGAAAAACTGTTTTTT.

The V gene is TRBV7-6, the J gene TRBJ1-5; D is uncertain. The CDR3 contains 14 residues. The V end lost 0 bases, the J end lost 3 bases, and 6 bases lay between the germline ends. The germline CDR1 and CDR2 sequences are SGHVS and FNYEAQ. DNA for the CDR3: TGTGCCAGCAGCTTAGCGCACCCCAATCAGCCCCAGCATTTT. Protein: CASSLAHPNQPQHF.

This clonotype was counted only a few times. The chain combines TRBV20-1 with TRBJ2-7; 9 bases map to TRBD1. The V segment lost 4 bases and the J segment 2 bases; nucleotides outside the gene matches: 3. The CDR3 is made up of 13 amino acids. Per the germline V gene, CDR1 is DFQATT and CDR2 is SNEGSKA (reference sequence). The DNA of the CDR3 is TGCAGTGCTATCGGACAGGGGACCTACGAGCAGTACGTC. Its translation is CSAIGQGTYEQYV.

The V and J genes are TRBV11-3 and TRBJ1-1; D not resolved. CDR1 and CDR2 from the germline V gene are SGHNT and YENEEA. Trimming removed 3 bases from V and 9 bases from J, with 14 bases in between. This CDR3 comprises 13 residues. The CDR3 DNA is TGTGCCAGCAGCTTCCAGGCGGGAGATAAAGCTTTCTTT. Its protein product is CASSFQAGDKAFF.

This clonotype was detected a few times. The chain couples TRBV7-2 to TRBJ1-5, with no clear D. Germline V gene lookup returns CDR1 SGHTA and CDR2 FQGNSA. V lost 0 bases, J lost 0 bases, and 6 bases lay in between. The length of the CDR3 is 15 residues. The chain's CDR3 is CASSLASASNQPQHF. The CDR3 DNA reads TGTGCCAGCAGCTTAGCAAGTGCTAGCAATCAGCCCCAGCATTTT.

This clonotype was detected only a few times. Its ends do not fully match the called genes, so a read error is possible. The chain links TRBV9 to TRBJ2-2, with no clear D. The CDR3 has 12 residues. Per germline, CDR1 SGDLS and CDR2 YYNGEE. CDR3 bases: TGTGCCAGCAGCATGAACCCCGGGGAGCTGTTTTTT. Protein product: CASSMNPGELFF.

The J gene is TRBJ2-3, the V gene TRBV7-2; tentative D call: TRBD2 (6 bases). The CDR3 sequence is 17 residues long. Per the germline V gene, CDR1 is SGHTA and CDR2 is FQGNSA. Trimming removed 5 bases at V and 2 bases at J, with 20 bases between. CDR3 residues: CASSHPSSGDDTDTQYF. In DNA form, the CDR3 reads TGTGCCAGCAGCCACCCAAGCTCGGGGGACGACACAGATACGCAGTATTTT.

This clonotype was counted between two and nine times. The chain uses TRBV14 and TRBJ2-1; D perhaps matches TRBD2 (6 bases). V lost 3 bases and J lost 2, with 8 bases in between. CDR3 length: 14 amino acids. Per the germline V gene, CDR1 is SGHDN and CDR2 is FVKESK. The CDR3 DNA reads TGTGCCAGCAGCCACGGGGGAGCCTACAATGAGCAGTTCTTC. Translation gives CASSHGGAYNEQFF.

This clonotype was observed many times. The chain recombines TRBV7-9 with TRBJ2-7, with TRBD1 identical over 10 bases. This CDR3 has 15 residues. Germline lookup yields CDR1 SEHNR and CDR2 FQNEAQ (reference sequence). Unmatched junction bases numbered 3, after V lost 1 base and J lost 3 bases. CDR3 residues: CASSLGGTGDYEQYV. DNA for the CDR3: TGTGCCAGCAGCTTAGGAGGGACAGGGGACTACGAGCAGTACGTC.

This clonotype was counted only a few times. V usage is TRBV4-2 and J usage is TRBJ1-1; D not resolved. The V gene lost 1 base and the J gene lost 0 bases, with 9 bases spanning the gap. Germline V gene data show CDR1 as LGHNA and CDR2 as YNFKEQ. The CDR3 runs to 15 residues. The CDR3: CASSQGTLMNTEAFF. Here the CDR3 DNA reads TGTGCCAGCAGCCAAGGGACTCTCATGAACACTGAAGCTTTCTTT.

This clonotype turned up a few times. The rearrangement links TRBV5-5 to TRBJ2-7, with TRBD1 matching over 7 bases. Per germline, CDR1 SGHKS and CDR2 YYEKEE (reference sequence). J gave up 2 bases and V 2 bases, and 4 bases lay outside the gene matches. The CDR3 runs to 14 residues. CDR3 region: CASSFGTDAYEQYF. DNA of the CDR3: TGTGCCAGCAGCTTCGGGACAGACGCCTACGAGCAGTACTTC.

In DNA, the CDR3 is TGTGCCAGCAGCTCCCTCCAGGGACTAGCGGGGGGTGGGCTGTTTTTT. This translates into CASSSLQGLAGGGLFF. The genes are TRBV11-2 and TRBJ2-2, with TRBD2 matching 15 bases. Losses at the gene ends were 4 bases for V and 13 bases for J; bases not matched to a gene: 10. The CDR3 runs 16 residues. Per germline, CDR1 SGHAT and CDR2 FQNNGV. Together with reference TRBV11-2 and TRBJ2-2, the CDR3 gives the full variable domain: EAGVAQSPRYKIIEKRQSVAFWCNPISGHATLYWYQQILGQGPKLLIQFQNNGVVDDSQLPKDRFSAERLKGVDSTLKIQPAKLEDSAVYLCASSSLQGLAGGGLFFGEGSRLTVL.

The V gene is TRBV4-1, the J gene TRBJ1-1; D call uncertain. The CDR3 is 13 amino acids. Germline loops: CDR1 MGHRA, CDR2 YSYEKL. The germline V and J ends were trimmed by 0 bases and 8 bases, with 10 bases remaining between them. The CDR3 coding sequence is TGCGCCAGCAGCCAAGATTACGGGTCAGAAGCTTTCTTT. Its protein product is CASSQDYGSEAFF.

This clonotype was observed many times. J is TRBJ2-3 and V is TRBV5-6, with 10 bases matching TRBD2. The germline V gene encodes CDR1 SGHDT and CDR2 YYEEEE. This CDR3 spans 15 amino acids. V dropped 5 bases and J dropped 0; count of bases not matched to a gene: 3. CDR3 sequence (DNA): TGTGCCAGCAGAATAGCGGGGGGCAGCACAGATACGCAGTATTTT. It translates to CASRIAGGSTDTQYF. The full variable domain, its missing parts supplied by reference TRBV5-6 and TRBJ2-3, is DAGVTQSPTHLIKTRGQQVTLRCSPKSGHDTVSWYQQALGQGPQFIFQYYEEEERQRGNFPDRFSGHQFPNYSSELNVNALLLGDSALYLCASRIAGGSTDTQYFGPGTRLTVL.